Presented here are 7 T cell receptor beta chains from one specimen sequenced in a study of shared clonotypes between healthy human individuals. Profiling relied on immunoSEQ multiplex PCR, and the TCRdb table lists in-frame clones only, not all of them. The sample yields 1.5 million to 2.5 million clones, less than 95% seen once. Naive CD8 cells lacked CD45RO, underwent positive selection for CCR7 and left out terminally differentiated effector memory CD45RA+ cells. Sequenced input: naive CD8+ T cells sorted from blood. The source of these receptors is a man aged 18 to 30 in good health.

CDR3 sequence (DNA): TGTGCCAGCAGTTTCACGGGCTACAATGAGCAGTTCTTC. Translation: CASSFTGYNEQFF. The chain joins TRBV27 to TRBJ2-1; D call uncertain. Trimming shortened V by 3 bases and J by 3 bases, and 6 bases separated the two germline ends. The CDR3 sequence is 13 residues long. CDR1 MNHEY and CDR2 SMNVEV come from the germline V gene (reference sequence).

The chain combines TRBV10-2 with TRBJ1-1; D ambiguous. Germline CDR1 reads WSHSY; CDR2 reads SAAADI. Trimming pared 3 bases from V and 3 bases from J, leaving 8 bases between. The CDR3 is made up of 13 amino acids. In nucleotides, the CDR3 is TGCGCCAGCAGTGACGCCCTTTACACTGAAGCTTTCTTT. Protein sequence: CASSDALYTEAFF.

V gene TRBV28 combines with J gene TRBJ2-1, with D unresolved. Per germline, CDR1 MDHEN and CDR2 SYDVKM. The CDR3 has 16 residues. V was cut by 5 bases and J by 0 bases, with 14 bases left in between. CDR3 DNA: TGTGCCAGCAGTCGCCCATACCTAAGCTCCTACAATGAGCAGTTCTTC. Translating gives CASSRPYLSSYNEQFF.

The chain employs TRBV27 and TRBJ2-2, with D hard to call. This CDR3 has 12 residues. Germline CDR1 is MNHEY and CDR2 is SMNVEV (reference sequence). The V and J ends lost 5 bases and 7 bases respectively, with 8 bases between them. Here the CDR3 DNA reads TGTGCCAGCAGTCCCGTCGGCGGGGAGCTGTTTTTT. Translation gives CASSPVGGELFF.

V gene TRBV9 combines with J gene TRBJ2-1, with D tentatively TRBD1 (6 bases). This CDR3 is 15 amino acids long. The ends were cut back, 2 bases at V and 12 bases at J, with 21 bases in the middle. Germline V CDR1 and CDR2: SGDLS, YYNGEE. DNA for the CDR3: TGTGCCAGCAGCGTTGAAAAGGGACCGGGACACGGGCAGTTCTTC. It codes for CASSVEKGPGHGQFF.

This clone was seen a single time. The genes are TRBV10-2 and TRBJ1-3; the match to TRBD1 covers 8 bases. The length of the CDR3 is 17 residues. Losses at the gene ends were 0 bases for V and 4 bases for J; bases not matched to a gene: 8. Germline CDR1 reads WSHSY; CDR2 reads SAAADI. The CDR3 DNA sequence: TGCGCCAGCAGTGAGTCGATTACAGGGGGACTAGGAAACACCATATATTTT. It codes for CASSESITGGLGNTIYF.

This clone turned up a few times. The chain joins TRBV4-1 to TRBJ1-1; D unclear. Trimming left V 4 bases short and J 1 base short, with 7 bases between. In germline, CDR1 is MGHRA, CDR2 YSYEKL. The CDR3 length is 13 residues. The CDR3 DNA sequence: TGCGCCAGCAGCCCCTCGGGGAACACTGAAGCTTTCTTT. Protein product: CASSPSGNTEAFF.